This T cell receptor beta chain was sequenced for a study of blood T cells in healthy people across ages (dated by TCRdb to the mid-2010s). Looking at the study overall: In model experiments, template switching captured roughly one uniquely barcoded TCR beta cDNA molecule for every two T cells. Age-related changes in TCR beta repertoire diversity were measured in the study by deep sequencing normalized with unique cDNA molecular identifiers. Four age groups were formed from the donors: young (average approximately 15 years), middle-aged (approximately 41), aged (62) and long-lived (less than 85). To avoid experimental bias, donors of different ages were spread randomly across the sequencing lanes. Two additional independent replicas of 1 million unique cDNA reads from the same blood draw were analyzed for two donors (one aged 18 to 30 and one aged 80 or older).

The full study reports these points: Donor CMV infection status was unknown, potentially confounding age-related changes in expanded clonotypes. As age increased, observed TCR beta diversity per million T cells dropped in a roughly linear way, and a significant reduction was already evident by age roughly 40. Compared with the aged group, more naive CD4+ T cells, fewer expanded clones and increased TCR diversity were shown by the long-lived group, suggesting age selection. Bulk unsorted PBMC profiling prevented conclusive comparison of naive and antigen-experienced compartments. Observed TCR beta diversity correlated strongly with the percentage of naive T cells measured by flow cytometry. Estimates of total diversity based on one million sequenced T cells were considered lower bounds and underestimates.

Library preparation was by 5' RACE. A second PCR of roughly 6 to 11 cycles was run with a J-beta primer mix and a sample-barcoded 5' primer. A unique molecular identifier was introduced onto each TCR beta cDNA molecule by a template-switch 5' adaptor carrying 12 random nucleotides. Each sample yielded at least 3 million CDR3-containing paired-end reads. First-strand cDNA synthesis was performed from all RNA using the Mint cDNA synthesis kit, with priming by a TRBC-specific oligonucleotide. Following uracil-DNA glycosylase treatment, all cDNA underwent a first 18-cycle PCR with the universal primers M1SS and BC2_uni_R. As for the authors' bioinformatics: Each sample was normalized by randomly selecting 1 million high-quality reads, each carrying a distinct molecular identifier. Reads sharing molecular identifiers were discarded rather than binned into consensus sequences. MiTCR, run with a Q25 quality threshold and the strictest error-elimination algorithm, handled CDR3 identification, clonotype clustering and error correction. A nonparametric unseen species model with Euler transformation was used to estimate a lower bound on total TCR beta diversity. TCRdb ran its own pipeline on the public reads, namely fastp trimming at Q25 and MiXCR clone calling, and kept in-frame beta chains. Rows merge per CDR3 protein into single entries with the most common DNA and genes. The V and J calls come from TCRdb's annotation, not from the publication. The sample has around 1,800,000 distinct CDR3 sequences on record, about 39% of them singletons. The biggest ten clones account for about 23% of the sample.

This clonotype was seen many times. This clone's antigen is unknown. Nothing much larger sits one base from this clone, and base qualities are not available. The germline V gene sets CDR1 to KGHSH and CDR2 to LQKENI. Taken from cysteine to phenylalanine, the CDR3 has 15 residues. Here the CDR3 DNA is all that survives: 45 bases in frame from base 1. V is reduced by 1 base and J by 5 bases, leaving a spacing of 9 bases between them. The donors were roughly 40 Caucasian individuals from Russia, aged 6 to 90 years, who were systemically healthy. Each donor gave about 9.7 milliliters of peripheral blood, drawn into EDTA-treated Vacutainer tubes. Ficoll-Paque density-gradient centrifugation was used to isolate PBMCs, with at least 6.5 million per sample. Total RNA was extracted from PBMCs with Trizol reagent, with at least 5.5 micrograms obtained per sample. For every donor, an aliquot of PBMCs went through flow cytometry to measure the percentages of naive CD45RAhigh/CD27high T cells.

The sequence came from a human donor in good health. The specimen was blood. The chain is assembled from TRBV18 and TRBJ1-6; too little of a D gene remains to name it. CDR3 sequence: CASSPREPNNSPLHF. The sequenced DNA: TGTGCCAGCTCACCACGGGAACCAAATAATTCACCCCTCCACTTT.